Listed below are T cell receptor beta chains from one sample, sequenced in a study of cytomegalovirus exposure and HLA in healthy donors. TCRdb's copy holds only in-frame clones and misses some; the assay was immunoSEQ multiplex PCR. Of more than 150,000 clones listed, approximately 84% were seen once; the top ten hold about 0.23%. The source material was PBMCs. Receptors originate from a girl in the first two years of life in good health and CMV-seronegative. CDR3s include the opening cysteine and the closing phenylalanine or tryptophan. The D gene is left open where the match is weak. Size is stated for part of the rows, as once, few or many counts, or as a class when the clone is expanded.

>.|TRBJ2-1|TRBV29-1|few
CSVERLVSGNEQFF
TGCAGCGTTGAACGACTAGTTAGTGGCAATGAGCAGTTCTTC
>TRBD1|TRBJ2-6|TRBV7-9|.
CASRTTMDRSRTGANVLTF
TGTGCCAGCAGGACGACCATGGACAGGAGCCGTACTGGGGCCAACGTCCTGACTTTC
>.|TRBJ1-2|TRBV5-4|.
CASSIDTSNYGYTF
TGTGCCAGCAGCATCGACACGTCTAACTATGGCTACACCTTC
>TRBD1|TRBJ2-5|TRBV10-2|.
CASNFGTGGGETQYF
TGCGCCAGCAATTTCGGGACAGGGGGCGGGGAGACCCAGTACTTC
>TRBD1|TRBJ1-5|TRBV4-2|.
CASSLQRTGGGNQPQHF
TGTGCCAGCAGCCTTCAGAGAACAGGGGGCGGCAATCAGCCCCAGCATTTT
>TRBD2|TRBJ2-1|TRBV18|.
CASSPDWGGEQFF
TGTGCCAGCTCACCAGATTGGGGGGGAGAGCAGTTCTTC
>TRBD1|TRBJ2-2|TRBV27|few
CASRKGATGELFF
TGTGCCAGCAGGAAGGGGGCGACCGGGGAGCTGTTTTTT
>TRBD1|TRBJ1-3|TRBV4-1|.
CASSQDWDRTGNTIYF
TGCGCCAGCAGCCAAGATTGGGACAGAACTGGAAACACCATATATTTT
>TRBD1|TRBJ2-5|TRBV7-6|.
CASSHRGEGETQYF
TGTGCCAGCAGCCACAGGGGAGAGGGGGAGACCCAGTACTTC
>TRBD2|TRBJ2-3|TRBV5-1|.
CASSLLRGSGTDTQYF
TGCGCCAGCAGCTTGCTGCGCGGGAGCGGCACAGATACGCAGTATTTT
>.|TRBJ2-1|TRBV15|.
CATSRDRAPGDNEQFF
TGTGCCACCAGCAGAGATAGGGCCCCGGGGGATAATGAGCAGTTCTTC
>TRBD1|TRBJ2-7|TRBV27|.
CASSSYPTGQGEQYF
TGTGCCAGCAGTTCATATCCGACAGGGCAGGGCGAGCAGTACTTC
>.|TRBJ1-5|TRBV5-8|.
CASSLDAGDYSNQPQHF
TGTGCCAGCAGCTTGGATGCAGGGGATTATAGCAATCAGCCCCAGCATTTT
>TRBD1|TRBJ2-1|TRBV11-2|.
CASSLGQGPTYNEQFF
TGTGCCAGCAGCCTAGGACAGGGGCCAACCTACAATGAGCAGTTCTTC
>TRBD1|TRBJ1-2|TRBV2|.
CASSDMGFGRTGLYGYTF
TGTGCCAGCAGTGATATGGGGTTTGGTCGGACAGGCCTGTATGGCTACACCTTC
>.|TRBJ2-5|TRBV4-1|once
CASSQDPPAGLEETQYF
TGCGCCAGCAGCCAAGATCCACCGGCAGGGCTCGAGGAGACCCAGTACTTC
>TRBD2|TRBJ2-3|TRBV7-8|.
CASSLGGGGPPYTDTQYF
TGTGCCAGCAGCTTAGGTGGCGGGGGGCCACCCTACACAGATACGCAGTATTTT
>TRBD2|TRBJ2-1|TRBV7-3|.
CASSLRLADPLEDEQFF
TGTGCCAGCAGCTTACGGCTAGCGGACCCCCTGGAGGATGAGCAGTTCTTC
>.|TRBJ1-6|TRBV5-6|.
CASSLVDSPLHF
TGTGCCAGCAGCTTGGTAGATTCACCCCTCCACTTT
>TRBD2|TRBJ2-7|TRBV27|.
CASSGTSGRSGYEQYF
TGTGCCAGCAGTGGGACTAGCGGGAGATCGGGTTACGAGCAGTACTTC
>.|TRBJ2-1|TRBV9|.
CASSAVNEQFF
TGTGCCAGCAGCGCCGTCAATGAGCAGTTCTTC
>TRBD1|TRBJ2-7|TRBV5-6|.
CASSRSLRTGFDEQYF
TGTGCCAGCAGCCGTTCTCTTCGGACAGGGTTTGACGAGCAGTACTTC
>TRBD1|TRBJ2-7|TRBV7-8|few
CASSWTGGYEQYF
TGTGCCAGCAGCTGGACAGGGGGCTACGAGCAGTACTTC
>.|TRBJ1-5|TRBV5-8|.
CASSLGPEYSNQPQHF
TGTGCCAGCAGCTTGGGGCCGGAGTATAGCAATCAGCCCCAGCATTTT
>TRBD2|TRBJ2-1|TRBV10-3|.
CAISVGLAGVTEQFF
TGTGCCATCAGTGTAGGACTAGCGGGAGTCACTGAGCAGTTCTTC
>TRBD2|TRBJ2-3|TRBV5-1|.
CASSRDYVTDTQYF
TGCGCCAGCAGCCGGGACTATGTCACAGATACGCAGTATTTT
>.|TRBJ2-7|TRBV9|.
CASSVGDGGSYEQYF
TGTGCCAGCAGCGTAGGCGATGGGGGCTCCTACGAGCAGTACTTC
>.|TRBJ1-1|TRBV6-5|.
CASSYSITSRGTEAFF
TGTGCCAGCAGTTACTCGATTACGAGTCGCGGCACTGAAGCTTTCTTT
>TRBD2|TRBJ2-7|TRBV7-9|.
CASRLAGGPNEQYF
TGTGCCAGCAGGCTAGCGGGAGGGCCCAACGAGCAGTACTTC
>TRBD2|TRBJ2-1|TRBV11-2|.
CASSPSGGGNEQFF
TGTGCCAGCAGCCCCAGCGGGGGGGGCAATGAGCAGTTCTTC
>TRBD1|TRBJ2-7|TRBV11-2|.
CASSLWDSSYEQYF
TGTGCCAGCAGCTTATGGGACAGCTCCTACGAGCAGTACTTC
>.|TRBJ2-3|TRBV5-1|few
CASSLGGESTDTQYF
TGCGCCAGCAGCTTGGGGGGGGAGAGCACAGATACGCAGTATTTT
>.|TRBJ1-1|TRBV6-1|.
CASSEETGPNTEAFF
TGTGCCAGCAGTGAAGAGACAGGACCTAACACTGAAGCTTTCTTT
>.|TRBJ1-5|TRBV6-6|once
CASSLPWTENQPQHF
TGTGCCAGCAGTTTACCCTGGACAGAGAATCAGCCCCAGCATTTT
>.|TRBJ2-1|TRBV30|.
CAWSSLIYNEQFF
TGTGCCTGGAGTAGTCTAATCTACAATGAGCAGTTCTTC
>TRBD2|TRBJ2-5|TRBV30|.
CAWRPGTSRLETQYF
TGTGCCTGGAGACCCGGGACTAGCCGCTTAGAGACCCAGTACTTC
>TRBD2|TRBJ2-5|TRBV30|.
CAWSVPSSSGSIKTQYF
TGTGCCTGGAGTGTGCCTTCCTCTAGCGGGAGTATTAAGACCCAGTACTTC
>TRBD1|TRBJ1-1|TRBV10-3|.
CAIREGQRNTEAFF
TGTGCCATCAGAGAGGGACAGAGGAACACTGAAGCTTTCTTT
>TRBD1|TRBJ1-1|TRBV6-5|.
CASSYGQGPNTEAFF
TGTGCCAGCAGTTATGGACAGGGGCCGAACACTGAAGCTTTCTTT
>TRBD1|TRBJ2-7|TRBV30|.
CAWSRRSRGTYEQYF
TGTGCCTGGAGTCGCCGGAGCAGGGGGACCTACGAGCAGTACTTC
>.|TRBJ1-2|TRBV15|.
CATSGQRGTYYGYTF
TGTGCCACCAGCGGCCAAAGGGGGACCTACTATGGCTACACCTTC